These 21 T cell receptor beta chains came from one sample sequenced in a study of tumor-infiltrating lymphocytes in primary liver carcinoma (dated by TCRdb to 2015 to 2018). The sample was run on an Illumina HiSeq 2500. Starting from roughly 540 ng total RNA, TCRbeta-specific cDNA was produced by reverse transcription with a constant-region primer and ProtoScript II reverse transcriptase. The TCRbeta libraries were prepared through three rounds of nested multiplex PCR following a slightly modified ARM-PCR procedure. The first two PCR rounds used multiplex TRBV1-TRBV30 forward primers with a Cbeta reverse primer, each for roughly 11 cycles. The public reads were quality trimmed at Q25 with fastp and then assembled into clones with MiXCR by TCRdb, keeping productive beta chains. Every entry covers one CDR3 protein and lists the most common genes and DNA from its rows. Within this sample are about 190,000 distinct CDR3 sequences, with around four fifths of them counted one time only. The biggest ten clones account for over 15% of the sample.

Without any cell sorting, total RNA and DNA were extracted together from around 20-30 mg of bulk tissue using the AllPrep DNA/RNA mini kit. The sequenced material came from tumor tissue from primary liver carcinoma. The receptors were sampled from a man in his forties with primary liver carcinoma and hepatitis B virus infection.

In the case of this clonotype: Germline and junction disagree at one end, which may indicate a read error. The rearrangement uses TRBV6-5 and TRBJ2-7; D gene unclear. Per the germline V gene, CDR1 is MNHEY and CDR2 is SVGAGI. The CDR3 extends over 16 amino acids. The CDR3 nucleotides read TGTGCTAGCAGTCACCCTCCAGCGATTGGTCGGTACGAGCAGTACTTC. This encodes CASSHPPAIGRYEQYF.

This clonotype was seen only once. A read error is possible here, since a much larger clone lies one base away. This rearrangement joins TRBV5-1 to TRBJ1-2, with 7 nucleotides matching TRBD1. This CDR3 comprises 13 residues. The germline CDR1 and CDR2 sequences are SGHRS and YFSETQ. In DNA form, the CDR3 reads TGCGCCAGCAGCGCACAGGGGAACCATGGCCACACCTTC. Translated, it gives CASSAQGNHGHTF.

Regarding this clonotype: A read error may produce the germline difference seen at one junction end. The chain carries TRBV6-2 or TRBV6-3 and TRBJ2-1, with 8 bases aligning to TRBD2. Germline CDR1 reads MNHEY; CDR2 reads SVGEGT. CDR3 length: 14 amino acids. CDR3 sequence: CTSSYPIAGNGQFF. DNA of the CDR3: TGTACCAGCAGTTACCCCATAGCGGGAAATGGGCAGTTCTTC.

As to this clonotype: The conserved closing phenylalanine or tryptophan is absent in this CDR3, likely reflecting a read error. Written as DNA, the CDR3 is TGTTCCGGCAACCCAGGACTAGCGGGAACAGATACGCAGTATTAT. It translates to CSGNPGLAGTDTQYY. The chain couples TRBV6-5 to TRBJ2-3, with 12 bases identical to TRBD2. Looked up from germline, CDR1 is MNHEY and CDR2 is SVGAGI. This CDR3 comprises 15 residues.

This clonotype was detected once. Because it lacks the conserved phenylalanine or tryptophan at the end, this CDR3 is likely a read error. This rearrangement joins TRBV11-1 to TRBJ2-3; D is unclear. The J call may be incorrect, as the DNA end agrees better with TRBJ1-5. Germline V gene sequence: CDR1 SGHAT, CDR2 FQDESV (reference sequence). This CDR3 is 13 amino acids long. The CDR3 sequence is CASSFIGTDTQHS. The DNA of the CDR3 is TGTGCCAGCAGCTTTATTGGTACAGATACACAGCATTCT.

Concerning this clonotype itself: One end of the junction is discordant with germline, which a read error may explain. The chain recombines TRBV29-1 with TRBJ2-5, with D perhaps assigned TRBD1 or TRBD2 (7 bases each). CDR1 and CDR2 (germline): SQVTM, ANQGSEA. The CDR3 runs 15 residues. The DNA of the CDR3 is TGCAGCGTTCGGACAGGCGGGAGTTGTGCAGAGACGCAGTACTTC. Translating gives CSVRTGGSCAETQYF.

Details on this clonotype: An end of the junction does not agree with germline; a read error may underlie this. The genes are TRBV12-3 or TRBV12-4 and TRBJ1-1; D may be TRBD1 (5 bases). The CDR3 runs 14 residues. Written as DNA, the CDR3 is TGTGCCAGCAGTTCGGCATACAGGAACACTGAACCTATCTTT. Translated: CASSSAYRNTEPIF.

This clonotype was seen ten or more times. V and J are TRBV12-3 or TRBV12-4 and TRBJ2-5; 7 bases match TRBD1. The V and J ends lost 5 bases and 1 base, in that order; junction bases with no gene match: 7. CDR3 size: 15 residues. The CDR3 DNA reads TGTGCCAGCAGTCGGGACAGCACCTTCCAAGAGACCCAGTACTTC. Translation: CASSRDSTFQETQYF.

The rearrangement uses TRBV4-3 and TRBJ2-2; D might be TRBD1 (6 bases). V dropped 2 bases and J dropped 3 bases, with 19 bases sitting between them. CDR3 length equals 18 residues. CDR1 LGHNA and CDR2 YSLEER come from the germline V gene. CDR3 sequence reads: CASSQYHWTRGYTGELFF. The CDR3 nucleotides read TGCGCCAGCAGCCAATATCACTGGACAAGGGGGTACACCGGGGAGCTGTTTTTT.

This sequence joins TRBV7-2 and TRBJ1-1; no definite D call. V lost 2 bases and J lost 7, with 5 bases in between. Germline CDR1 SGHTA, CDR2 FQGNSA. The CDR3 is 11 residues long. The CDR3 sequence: CASSLRREAFF. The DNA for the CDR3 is TGTGCCAGCAGCTTACGGCGTGAAGCTTTCTTT.

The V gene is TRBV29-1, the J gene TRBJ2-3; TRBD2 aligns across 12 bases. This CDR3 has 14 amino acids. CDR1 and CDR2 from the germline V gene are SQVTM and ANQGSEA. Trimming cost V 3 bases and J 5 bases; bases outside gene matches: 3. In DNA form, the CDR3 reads TGCAGCGTTGAGGGACTAGCGGGCAGAGATACGCAGTATTTT. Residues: CSVEGLAGRDTQYF.

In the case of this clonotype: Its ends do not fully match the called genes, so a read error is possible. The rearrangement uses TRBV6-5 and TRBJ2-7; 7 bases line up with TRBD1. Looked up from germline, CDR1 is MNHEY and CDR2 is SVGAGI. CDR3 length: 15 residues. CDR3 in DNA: TGTGCCAGTAGTCCCGCCGGGACAGTATCCTACGAGCAGAACTTC. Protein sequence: CASSPAGTVSYEQNF.

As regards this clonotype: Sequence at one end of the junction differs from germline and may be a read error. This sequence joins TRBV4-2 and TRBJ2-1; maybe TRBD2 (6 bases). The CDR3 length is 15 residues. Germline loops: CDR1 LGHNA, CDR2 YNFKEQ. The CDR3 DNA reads TGTGCCAGCAGCCGAGATTGGACTACCGGCGGCGAGCAGTTCTTT. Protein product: CASSRDWTTGGEQFF.

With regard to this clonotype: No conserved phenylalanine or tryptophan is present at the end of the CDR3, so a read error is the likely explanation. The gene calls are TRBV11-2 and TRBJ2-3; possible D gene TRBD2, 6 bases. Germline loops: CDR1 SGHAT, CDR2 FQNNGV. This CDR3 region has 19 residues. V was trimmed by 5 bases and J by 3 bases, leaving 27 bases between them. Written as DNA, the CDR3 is TGTGCCAGCAGCCGATCGCTGAGACTAGTGGGAGAGAGGACAGATACGCAGTATATT. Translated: CASSRSLRLVGERTDTQYI.

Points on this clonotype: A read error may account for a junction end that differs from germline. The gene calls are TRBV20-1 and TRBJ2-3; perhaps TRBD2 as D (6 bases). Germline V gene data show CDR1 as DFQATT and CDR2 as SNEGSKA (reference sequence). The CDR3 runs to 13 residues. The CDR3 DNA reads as TGCAGTGCTCCCCACGGGGGTCTGGATATGCAGTATTTT. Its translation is CSAPHGGLDMQYF.

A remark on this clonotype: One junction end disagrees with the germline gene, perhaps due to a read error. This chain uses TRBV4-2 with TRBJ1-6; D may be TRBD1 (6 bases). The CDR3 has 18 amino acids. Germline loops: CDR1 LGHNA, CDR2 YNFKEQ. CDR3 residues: CARSQDTWGTRVNSLLHF. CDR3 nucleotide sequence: TGTGCCAGGAGCCAAGATACTTGGGGGACAAGAGTCAATTCACTCCTCCACTTT.

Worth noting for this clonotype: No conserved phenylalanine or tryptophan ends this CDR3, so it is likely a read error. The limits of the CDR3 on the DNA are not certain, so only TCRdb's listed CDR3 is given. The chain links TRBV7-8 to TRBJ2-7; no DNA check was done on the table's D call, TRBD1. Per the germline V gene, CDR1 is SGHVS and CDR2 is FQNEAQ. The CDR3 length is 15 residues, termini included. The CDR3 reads CTSSVIAGSRGEQHL.

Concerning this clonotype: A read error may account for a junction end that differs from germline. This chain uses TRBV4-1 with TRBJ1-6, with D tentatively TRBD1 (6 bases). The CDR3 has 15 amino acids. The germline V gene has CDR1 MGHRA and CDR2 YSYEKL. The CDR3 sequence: CASSQDSTGNLPLHF. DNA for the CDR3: TGCGCCAGCAGCCAAGATAGTACAGGGAATTTACCCCTCCACTTT.

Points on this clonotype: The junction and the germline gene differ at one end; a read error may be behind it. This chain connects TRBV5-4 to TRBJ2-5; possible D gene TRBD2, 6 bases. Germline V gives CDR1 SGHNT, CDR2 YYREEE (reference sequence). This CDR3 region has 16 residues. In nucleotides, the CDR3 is TGTGCCAACAGCGGAACCACATGGGGGAGGATGGAGACCCAGCACTTC. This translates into CANSGTTWGRMETQHF. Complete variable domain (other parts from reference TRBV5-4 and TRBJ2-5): ETGVTQSPTHLIKTRGQQVTLRCSSQSGHNTVSWYQQALGQGPQFIFQYYREEENGRGNFPPRFSGLQFPNYSSELNVNALELDDSALYLCANSGTTWGRMETQHFGPGTRLLVL.

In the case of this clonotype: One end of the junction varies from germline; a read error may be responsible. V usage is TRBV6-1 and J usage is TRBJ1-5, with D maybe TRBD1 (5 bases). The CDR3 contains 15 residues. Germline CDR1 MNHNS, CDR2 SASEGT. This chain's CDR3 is CANSEGQGQIQPQHF. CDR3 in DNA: TGTGCCAACAGTGAAGGGCAGGGCCAAATTCAGCCCCAGCATTTT.

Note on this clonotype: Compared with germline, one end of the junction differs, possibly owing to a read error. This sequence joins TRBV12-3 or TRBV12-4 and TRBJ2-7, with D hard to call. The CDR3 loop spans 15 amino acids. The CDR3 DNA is TGTGCCAGCAGACCCCAGCTAGTGGTCTCCTACGAGCAGTGCTTC. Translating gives CASRPQLVVSYEQCF.